These T cell receptor beta chains were read from a single sample in a study of control samples from healthy donors and cancer patients. Measured with immunoSEQ multiplex PCR; TCRdb has only the in-frame clones, and not every one. Here the sample spans approximately 90,000 clones, just over 90% being singletons. The material sequenced was blood. Every receptor here comes from a woman in her 30s in good health. CDR3s include the opening cysteine and the closing phenylalanine or tryptophan. A D gene is named only where the DNA matches it firmly. A clone size is listed for some rows: how often the clone was seen (once, few, many), or a class if it is expanded.

.	TRBV4-1	TRBJ1-1	once	CASSRGGTEAFF	TGCGCCAGCAGCCGAGGGGGCACTGAAGCTTTCTTT
.	TRBV25-1	TRBJ1-6	.	CASRTTATNSPLHF	TGTGCCAGCAGAACGACAGCCACTAATTCACCCCTCCACTTT
.	TRBV5-5	TRBJ2-3	.	CASSLVEFSTDTQYF	TGTGCCAGCAGCTTGGTGGAGTTTAGCACAGATACGCAGTATTTT
.	TRBV10-2	TRBJ2-5	.	CASRQYQRETQYF	TGCGCCAGCAGGCAGTACCAGAGAGAGACCCAGTACTTC
.	TRBV7-6	TRBJ2-1	.	CASARSSYNEQFF	TGTGCCAGCGCAAGGAGCTCCTACAATGAGCAGTTCTTC
.	TRBV5-8	TRBJ2-3	.	CASSRHQGTDTQYF	TGTGCCAGCAGCCGGCACCAAGGCACAGATACGCAGTATTTT
TRBD1	TRBV29-1	TRBJ2-5	.	CSVAGGQGERQETQYF	TGCAGCGTTGCGGGGGGACAGGGAGAAAGACAAGAGACCCAGTACTTC
TRBD1	TRBV6-4	TRBJ2-6	once	CASSDSSPGTGPSSGANVLTF	TGTGCCAGCAGTGACTCGAGTCCGGGGACAGGGCCGAGCTCTGGGGCCAACGTCCTGACTTTC
.	TRBV2	TRBJ1-1	.	CASSQGATEAFF	TGTGCCAGCAGTCAGGGTGCGACTGAAGCTTTCTTT
TRBD1	TRBV5-1	TRBJ1-6	.	CASSDGQGDNSPLHF	TGCGCCAGCAGCGACGGACAGGGGGATAATTCACCCCTCCACTTT
.	TRBV5-1	TRBJ2-3	.	CASSLSGRATDTQYF	TGCGCCAGCAGCTTATCAGGTAGGGCCACAGATACGCAGTATTTT
TRBD1	TRBV2	TRBJ1-1	.	CASRTQLLGQGTPHTEAFF	TGTGCCAGCAGAACTCAATTACTGGGACAGGGGACACCGCACACTGAAGCTTTCTTT
TRBD1	TRBV6-5	TRBJ2-1	.	CASSYGRGPQGREQFF	TGTGCCAGCAGTTACGGTAGGGGGCCCCAGGGCCGTGAGCAGTTCTTC
.	TRBV19	TRBJ1-2	.	CASSIADEGLYGYTF	TGTGCCAGTAGTATCGCGGACGAGGGACTATATGGCTACACCTTC
.	TRBV5-1	TRBJ2-7	.	CASSGLGAAQGGSYEQYF	TGCGCCAGCAGCGGCCTGGGTGCGGCACAAGGGGGATCCTACGAGCAGTACTTC
TRBD1	TRBV9	TRBJ2-3	once	CASGTGQTTDTQYF	TGTGCCAGCGGTACGGGACAGACCACAGATACGCAGTATTTT
.	TRBV5-1	TRBJ1-5	.	CASSDDGTKGQPQHF	TGCGCCAGCTCCGATGACGGCACAAAGGGTCAGCCCCAGCATTTT
TRBD1	TRBV12-3/TRBV12-4	TRBJ1-2	.	CASSGGQAVYTF	TGTGCCAGCAGTGGTGGACAGGCAGTCTACACCTTC
TRBD2	TRBV10-3	TRBJ2-2	.	CAISVAASGENTGELFF	TGTGCCATCAGTGTAGCGGCCAGCGGGGAGAACACCGGGGAGCTGTTTTTT
TRBD1	TRBV28	TRBJ2-2	.	CASSFWSRPGQGAAITGELFF	TGTGCCAGCAGTTTTTGGTCAAGACCTGGACAGGGGGCGGCAATCACCGGGGAGCTGTTTTTT
TRBD1	TRBV7-2	TRBJ1-4	few	CASSVQGGFEKLFF	TGTGCCAGCAGCGTACAGGGGGGATTCGAAAAACTGTTTTTT